This TCR beta chain emerged from a study of control samples from healthy donors and cancer patients. TCRdb's copy holds only in-frame clones and misses some; the assay was immunoSEQ multiplex PCR. The sample has around 71,000 clones, 75% to 95% seen once. Germline-derived CDR1 and CDR2 are DFQATT and SNEGSKA (reference sequence). Trimming removed 0 bases at V and 10 bases at J, with 7 bases between. CDR3 size: 11 residues. The sample holds a few counts of this clone. The chain has TRBV20-1 and TRBJ2-1, with TRBD1 as a possible D gene (5 bases). This clonotype originated in a woman aged 45-65 years with colorectal cancer. Sequencing was done on a sample of PBMCs. In DNA form, the CDR3 reads TGCAGTGCTAGAGATAAGGGGGAGCAGTTCTTC. This encodes CSARDKGEQFF.